The clone carrying this TCR beta chain was picked up one time. The sample is drawn from a study of shared clonotypes between healthy human individuals. Sequencing used immunoSEQ multiplex PCR; TCRdb keeps in-frame clones, though not all of them. Among millions of clones listed, approximately 93% were seen once. The TCR comes from a man in his late teens or twenties in good health. Some clones in this sample may be carry-over from other donors' samples. The sequencing sample was made of naive CD4+ T cells from PBMCs. Subset meaning: CD45RA+ positively selected.

For the CDR3, the DNA is TGTGCCAGCACTTCAAACCGGACTCGACTGTACGAGCAGTACTTC. Translation gives CASTSNRTRLYEQYF. The V call is TRBV21-1, the J call TRBJ2-7; the tabulated D call, TRBD2, remains unverified against the DNA. TRBV21-1 is a documented pseudogene. The CDR3 covers 15 residues.